This TCR beta chain was found in a study of early T cells in non-severe SARS-CoV-2 infection. Study context: Bulk RNA isolated from unsorted whole blood underwent sequencing; chains were not paired. Study conclusions and caveats: Clonotype matching in VDJdb favored anti-spike CD8 responses and did not capture private and CD4 specificities.

This clonotype appeared many times. The antigen is unknown. Separate cDNA molecules each had unique molecular identifiers attached to them. One entry per CDR3 protein results from TCRdb running MiXCR on the 5' RACE reads. Of 60,000 to 85,000 distinct CDR3 sequences listed, roughly 16% are singletons. The V end lost 4 bases, the J end lost 7 bases, and 16 bases lay between the germline ends. The CDR3 length is 15 residues. Germline V gene data show CDR1 as MGHRA and CDR2 as YSYEKL. This chain joins TRBV4-1 and TRBJ1-4; D uncertain. Sample: whole blood. The sequence was obtained from an adult who was a healthcare worker with PCR-confirmed SARS-CoV-2 infection or an uninfected control (not recorded which). Written as DNA, the CDR3 is TGCGCCAGCAGCCCTCTAGCGGGTTTAGGTGAAAAACTGTTTTTT. It codes for CASSPLAGLGEKLFF.